This is a list of T cell receptor beta chains from one sample in a study of blood T cell repertoires in COVID-19. TCRdb's copy holds only in-frame clones and misses some; the assay was immunoSEQ multiplex PCR. This sample has roughly 250,000 clones; approximately 80% occur once, and the top ten carry 4.5% to 6%. Sequenced sample: peripheral blood. The receptors originated from an elderly woman with active or convalescent COVID-19. Each CDR3 is given with its conserved first and last residue. The D gene is left open where the match is weak. Rows give clone size only sometimes, using once, few, many, or a class for an expanded clone.

d_call	clone_size	v_call	j_call	cdr3_nt	cdr3_aa
NA	few	TRBV9	TRBJ2-7	TGTGCCAGCAGCGTAGGTCAGGTCGGCGAGCAGTACTTC	CASSVGQVGEQYF
NA	few	TRBV7-9	TRBJ2-1	TGTGCCAGCAGCTCTCCCCGGGGTAATGAGCAGTTCTTC	CASSSPRGNEQFF
TRBD1	once	TRBV2	TRBJ1-1	TGTGCCAGCAGTGCCGGGACAGGGGCGGGGAACACTGAAGCTTTCTTT	CASSAGTGAGNTEAFF
NA	NA	TRBV12-3/TRBV12-4	TRBJ1-1	TGTGCCAGCAGTCAACAGATGAACACTGAAGCTTTCTTT	CASSQQMNTEAFF
NA	NA	TRBV4-1	TRBJ2-7	TGCGCCAGCAGCCAAGAAGGGCTAGCAGGCTACGAGCAGTACTTC	CASSQEGLAGYEQYF
NA	once	TRBV2	TRBJ2-6	TGTGCCAGCAGACAGTACTCTGGGGCCAACGTCCTGACTTTC	CASRQYSGANVLTF
NA	NA	TRBV10-3	TRBJ1-5	TGTGCCATCAGTGAGTCGGGCAGCAATCAGCCCCAGCATTTT	CAISESGSNQPQHF
NA	NA	TRBV10-3	TRBJ2-7	TGTGCCATCAGCCAGGGTTACGAGCAGTACTTC	CAISQGYEQYF
NA	NA	TRBV28	TRBJ1-5	TGTGCCAGCAGTTCTTTCTGGACACAAGCTTATAGCAATCAGCCCCAGCATTTT	CASSSFWTQAYSNQPQHF
TRBD1	NA	TRBV3-1/TRBV3-2	TRBJ1-2	TGTGCCAGCAGCCCGAGGACAGGGCAGTACACCTTC	CASSPRTGQYTF
TRBD2	NA	TRBV5-1	TRBJ2-2	TGCGCCAGCAGCGGCGGGAGGGAAACCGGGGAGCTGTTTTTT	CASSGGRETGELFF
TRBD2	NA	TRBV13	TRBJ2-3	TGTGCCAGCAGCAATCTAGCGGGGGGCACAGATACGCAGTATTTT	CASSNLAGGTDTQYF
TRBD1	many	TRBV28	TRBJ1-6	TGTGCCAGCAGTTTGGGACAGGGTAATTCACCCCTCCACTTT	CASSLGQGNSPLHF
NA	NA	TRBV5-1	TRBJ1-6	TGCGCCAGCAGCCCCGGGGAGAGCTCCTATAATTCACCCCTCCACTTT	CASSPGESSYNSPLHF
NA	NA	TRBV3-1/TRBV3-2	TRBJ2-3	TGTGCCAGCAGCCAAGATCGGAGTATATCGGGGTTCACAGATACGCAGTATTTT	CASSQDRSISGFTDTQYF
TRBD1	few	TRBV7-9	TRBJ2-2	TGTGCCAGCAGCTTTTGGGACAGGGGGACCGGGGAGCTGTTTTTT	CASSFWDRGTGELFF
NA	NA	TRBV2	TRBJ1-1	TGTGCCATAAGTCGGGACACCACTGAAGCTTTCTTT	CAISRDTTEAFF
NA	NA	TRBV28	TRBJ2-7	TGTGCCAGCAGTTTAACATCCTCCGAGCAGTACTTC	CASSLTSSEQYF